These 17 T cell receptor beta chains originate from one sample sequenced in a study of molecular identifiers for immune sequencing clone quantification. TCRdb used MiXCR to reprocess the PCR reads, holding one entry per CDR3 protein. Of 45,000 to 55,000 distinct CDR3 sequences in the sample, 36% are singletons; the top ten hold 3.5% to 4%. Sequencing was done on a sample of naive CD8+ T cells from blood, with Jurkat cell RNA spiked in. Described subset: FACS-sorted CD8+CD4-CCR7+CD45RA+ naive T cells. All receptors derive from a human donor in good health. Some libraries in this study had Jurkat cell RNA spiked in.

Of note for this clonotype: A much more abundant neighbour one base away suggests this may be a read error. V gene TRBV6-5 combines with J gene TRBJ1-5; D is unresolved. V was trimmed by 6 bases and J by 0 bases, leaving 9 bases between them. This CDR3 spans 14 amino acids. Germline lookup yields CDR1 MNHEY and CDR2 SVGAGI. CDR3 in amino acids: CASRAYSSNQPQHF. The CDR3 DNA reads as TGTGCCAGCAGGGCATACTCTAGCAATCAGCCCCAGCATTTT.

This clonotype was seen ten or more times. V usage is TRBV19 and J usage is TRBJ1-1; the D gene is possibly TRBD1 (5 bases). The CDR3 length is 14 residues. V was clipped by 6 bases and J by 0 bases, with 11 bases between them. Germline V gene data show CDR1 as LNHDA and CDR2 as SQIVND (reference sequence). The CDR3 loop reads CASSRGYMNTEAFF. In nucleotides, the CDR3 is TGTGCCAGTAGCCGGGGGTACATGAACACTGAAGCTTTCTTT.

V and J are TRBV10-3 and TRBJ2-5; 7 bases match TRBD1. Germline V gene sequence: CDR1 ENHRY, CDR2 SYGVKD. V trimming: 0 bases; J trimming: 0 bases; junction bases outside the gene matches: 16. The CDR3 is made up of 20 amino acids. The CDR3 sequence: CAISESRQGIGRGYQETQYF. For the CDR3, the DNA is TGTGCCATCAGTGAGTCGAGACAGGGAATCGGAAGGGGGTACCAAGAGACCCAGTACTTC.

The chain employs TRBV28 and TRBJ1-6, with 9 bases fitting TRBD1. The CDR3 runs to 16 residues. Trimming took 10 bases from V and 10 from J; bases not matched to a gene: 17. Germline loops: CDR1 MDHEN, CDR2 SYDVKM. The CDR3 DNA reads TGTGCCACCTTCGAGACAGGGGGAAGCTTAGGATCACCCCTCCACTTT. It encodes CATFETGGSLGSPLHF.

This clonotype showed up many times. J is TRBJ2-7 and V is TRBV20-1; 8 positions agree with TRBD2. Unmatched junction bases numbered 5, after V lost 6 bases and J lost 1 base. Germline V gives CDR1 DFQATT, CDR2 SNEGSKA (reference sequence). The CDR3 covers 13 residues. CDR3 DNA sequence: TGCAGTGCGACCGGGACTAGGTCCTACGAGCAGTACTTC. Residues: CSATGTRSYEQYF.

About this clonotype itself: One base away lies a much larger clone, so this may be a sequencing read error. The V and J genes are TRBV7-8 and TRBJ1-1; D may be TRBD1 (6 bases). The V gene's germline CDR1 is SGHVS and CDR2 FQNEAQ. The CDR3 spans 12 residues. Trimming removed 8 bases from V and 5 bases from J, with 12 bases in between. The CDR3: CASGPGQTEAFF. CDR3 DNA: TGTGCCAGCGGCCCCGGACAGACTGAAGCTTTCTTT.

In its sample, this clonotype was seen a few times. The chain uses TRBV11-2 and TRBJ2-7; perhaps TRBD2 as D (5 bases). V gave up 4 bases and J gave up 7 bases, with 17 bases separating them. This CDR3 region has 14 residues. Germline V gene sequence: CDR1 SGHAT, CDR2 FQNNGV. This CDR3 is CASSSLGPSGEQYF. As DNA, the CDR3 is TGTGCCAGCAGCTCCTTAGGTCCGTCGGGGGAGCAGTACTTC.

V is TRBV11-2 and J is TRBJ2-5; a weak D match, TRBD1 (6 bases). V shed 5 bases and J shed 2 bases, with 15 bases lying between them. The V gene's germline CDR1 is SGHAT and CDR2 FQNNGV. CDR3 length equals 15 residues. CDR3 nucleotides: TGTGCCAGCAGCGGGACCACAGGGAAACAAGAGACCCAGTACTTC. This gives the protein CASSGTTGKQETQYF.

The rearrangement links TRBV27 to TRBJ2-2, with D unresolved. With 6 bases removed from V and 3 bases from J, the gap between germline ends came to 20 bases. This CDR3 has 17 residues. Germline V gene lookup returns CDR1 MNHEY and CDR2 SMNVEV (reference sequence). CDR3: CASSTIKPSSDTGELFF. The CDR3 coding sequence is TGTGCCAGCAGCACCATAAAACCATCCAGTGACACCGGGGAGCTGTTTTTT.

The genes are TRBV4-3 and TRBJ2-7; D assignment may be TRBD1 or TRBD2 (6 bases each). Germline loops: CDR1 LGHNA, CDR2 YSLEER. CDR3 size: 14 residues. V lost 1 base and J lost 6, with 13 bases in between. This CDR3 is CASSQGLGGSEQYF. The DNA of the CDR3 is TGCGCCAGCAGCCAAGGGTTAGGGGGGTCCGAGCAGTACTTC.

This clonotype was observed a few times. V usage is TRBV20-1 and J usage is TRBJ2-7; tentative D call: TRBD1 (6 bases). Germline V lookup: CDR1 DFQATT, CDR2 SNEGSKA (reference sequence). The CDR3 is 13 residues long. V shed 7 bases and J shed 0 bases, with 13 bases lying between them. The CDR3 is CSGTDVSSYEQYF. CDR3 sequence (DNA): TGCAGTGGGACAGACGTAAGCTCCTACGAGCAGTACTTC.

This rearrangement joins TRBV5-1 to TRBJ2-7, with TRBD1 matching 9 bases. The V gene's germline CDR1 is SGHRS and CDR2 YFSETQ. The CDR3 spans 15 residues. The V gene end was trimmed by 0 bases and the J gene end by 6 bases; junction bases not matched to a gene: 7. The DNA for the CDR3 is TGCGCCAGCAGCTTGGCTGTAGGACAGGGGTCCGAGCAGTACTTC. It is translated as CASSLAVGQGSEQYF.

This clonotype has more than one count but fewer than ten. The chain combines TRBV28 with TRBJ1-4, with D possibly TRBD1 on 5 matching bases. Trimming left V 8 bases short and J 4 bases short, with 26 bases between. CDR3 size: 18 residues. Germline CDR1 reads MDHEN; CDR2 reads SYDVKM. In DNA, the CDR3 is TGTGCCAGCTCACCCCCTCCGGGACGCGAAACGGGTAATGAAAAACTGTTTTTT. This sequence encodes CASSPPPGRETGNEKLFF.

The chain joins TRBV27 to TRBJ2-7; D possibly uses TRBD1 or TRBD2 (6 bases each). In germline, CDR1 is MNHEY, CDR2 SMNVEV (reference sequence). Trimming shortened V by 5 bases and J by 2 bases, and 10 bases separated the two germline ends. The CDR3 totals 13 residues. DNA of the CDR3: TGTGCCAGCAGTAGGGGGGCCCCCTACGAGCAGTACTTC. Protein sequence: CASSRGAPYEQYF.

This clonotype was picked up many times. The rearrangement uses TRBV5-1 and TRBJ2-7; D might be TRBD1 or TRBD2, each matching 5 bases. Germline V gene data show CDR1 as SGHRS and CDR2 as YFSETQ. The CDR3 has 12 amino acids. V gave up 0 bases and J gave up 7 bases, with 8 bases separating them. The CDR3 DNA is TGCGCCAGCAGCTTGGCGGGGCGGGAGCAGTACTTC. Protein sequence: CASSLAGREQYF.

This clonotype was counted a few times. A read error is possible here, since a much larger clone lies one base away. V usage is TRBV6-5 and J usage is TRBJ2-3, with D unclear. Germline CDR1 and CDR2: MNHEY and SVGAGI. This CDR3 contains 11 residues. V was pared by 0 bases and J by 5 bases, with 0 bases between. Here the CDR3 DNA reads TGTGCCAGCAGTTACTCAGATACGCAGTATTTT. Its protein product is CASSYSDTQYF.

This clonotype was counted only a few times. An end of the junction does not agree with germline; a read error may underlie this. The chain recombines TRBV5-3 with TRBJ2-7, with a possible D match to TRBD1 (6 bases). TRBV5-3 is sorted into the ORF group, with uncertain function. The length of the CDR3 is 15 residues. The CDR3 DNA sequence: TGTGCCAGCAGCTTGACAGGCGTGCCTGCCTACGAGCAGTACTTC. Protein: CASSLTGVPAYEQYF.